One and the same sample provided the 10 T cell receptor beta chains below, sequenced in a study of radiotherapy plus CTLA-4 blockade in lung cancer (dated by TCRdb to the late 2010s). Library creation used the immunoSEQ multiplex PCR assay. The table was pulled from immuneACCESS by TCRdb, which kept in-frame rearrangements only. Such tables lose some clones; where checked, under half of the loss comes from unresolved V genes, and the rest has no known cause. The sample table records 62,000 or so clones; 79% of these occur just once. The biggest ten clones account for 10% of the sample. Specimen: peripheral blood, collected from a patient treated with radiotherapy plus ipilimumab. All receptors come from a human donor with non-small cell lung cancer who had a complete response to radiotherapy plus ipilimumab.

V and J are TRBV7-2 and TRBJ2-5; the D gene is possibly TRBD1 (6 bases). Germline assignment: CDR1 SGHTA and CDR2 FQGNSA. The V end was cut by 1 base, the J end by 5 bases, with 14 bases between. The CDR3 has 15 amino acids. DNA for the CDR3: TGTGCCAGCAGCTTAGTGGGGGCGCAGTGGGAGACCCAGTACTTC. Translating it yields CASSLVGAQWETQYF.

The chain has TRBV9 and TRBJ1-6, with 9 bases identical to TRBD1. CDR1 SGDLS and CDR2 YYNGEE come from the germline V gene. This CDR3 region has 16 residues. J was trimmed by 7 bases and V by 0 bases; bases with no gene match: 5. In DNA form, the CDR3 reads TGTGCCAGCAGCGTAGCTCCCACAGGGGGCAATTCACCCCTCCACTTT. Translated: CASSVAPTGGNSPLHF.

The genes are TRBV19 and TRBJ1-3, with D possibly matching TRBD1 (6 bases). This CDR3 region has 14 residues. Germline CDR1 and CDR2: LNHDA and SQIVND (reference sequence). V was pared by 4 bases and J by 3 bases, with 10 bases between. The DNA for the CDR3 is TGTGCCAGTAGTAGCACAGGGTTTGGAAACACCATATATTTT. Its protein product is CASSSTGFGNTIYF.

V is TRBV19 and J is TRBJ2-5; 12 positions agree with TRBD2. Looked up from germline, CDR1 is LNHDA and CDR2 is SQIVND (reference sequence). The CDR3 sequence is 16 residues long. Trimming removed 4 bases from V and 2 bases from J; junction bases left unmatched: 5. CDR3 DNA sequence: TGTGCCAGTAGTACTCTAGCGGGGGGGTCTCAAGAGACCCAGTACTTC. Its translation is CASSTLAGGSQETQYF.

This chain links TRBV12-5 with TRBJ2-2; maybe TRBD1 (5 bases). CDR3 length: 16 residues. Germline V CDR1 and CDR2: LGHNT, FRNRAP. Trimming left V 4 bases short and J 4 bases short, with 16 bases between. The CDR3, as DNA: TGTGCTAGTGGTTCCACGACAGTAGGGCTCACCGGGGAGCTGTTTTTT. It encodes CASGSTTVGLTGELFF. Together with reference TRBV12-5 and TRBJ2-2, the CDR3 gives the full variable domain: DARVTQTPRHKVTEMGQEVTMRCQPILGHNTVFWYRQTMMQGLELLAYFRNRAPLDDSGMPKDRFSAEMPDATLATLKIQPSEPRDSAVYFCASGSTTVGLTGELFFGEGSRLTVL.

This clone was recorded once. The gene calls are TRBV28 and TRBJ2-1, with D tentatively TRBD2 (5 bases). Germline CDR1 and CDR2: MDHEN and SYDVKM. CDR3 length: 16 amino acids. Trimming pared 6 bases from V and 0 bases from J, leaving 15 bases between. CDR3 sequence: CASSPWRASSYNEQFF. DNA of the CDR3: TGTGCCAGCAGCCCCTGGCGGGCAAGCTCCTACAATGAGCAGTTCTTC.

V and J are TRBV18 and TRBJ1-1, with 8 bases matching TRBD1. The V gene's germline CDR1 is KGHSH and CDR2 LQKENI. V dropped 3 bases and J dropped 7; count of bases not matched to a gene: 4. This CDR3 has 13 amino acids. In DNA form, the CDR3 reads TGTGCCAGCTCACCCCAGGGGGCGAGTGAAGCTTTCTTT. Amino acids: CASSPQGASEAFF.

The V call is TRBV2, the J call TRBJ2-1; 7 bases fit TRBD2. This CDR3 is 15 amino acids long. V trimming: 3 bases; J trimming: 5 bases; junction bases outside the gene matches: 7. Per the germline V gene, CDR1 is SNHLY and CDR2 is FYNNEI. The CDR3 loop is CASSDGVAGDNEQFF. The CDR3 DNA sequence: TGTGCCAGCAGTGATGGGGTAGCGGGCGACAATGAGCAGTTCTTC.

The chain links TRBV10-3 to TRBJ1-6; D is unresolved. V lost 4 bases to trimming and J lost 0 bases, with 10 bases between them. Germline V lookup: CDR1 ENHRY, CDR2 SYGVKD. The CDR3 totals 16 residues. CDR3 DNA: TGTGCCATCAGTGTGCAGGCTAGCTCCTATAATTCACCCCTCCACTTT. It codes for CAISVQASSYNSPLHF.

The chain has TRBV7-6 and TRBJ2-3, with TRBD1 as a possible D gene (5 bases). The CDR3 spans 13 residues. CDR1 SGHVS and CDR2 FNYEAQ come from the germline V gene. V gave up 3 bases and J gave up 6 bases, with 10 bases separating them. CDR3 sequence: CASSLGHGDTQYF. The CDR3 region has the DNA TGTGCCAGCAGCTTGGGGCACGGGGATACGCAGTATTTT.